These T cell receptor beta chains were read from a single sample in a study of tumor-infiltrating lymphocytes in localized non-small cell lung cancer. This table comes from immunoSEQ multiplex PCR, and its TCRdb copy is limited to in-frame clones, with some not included. The sample has 5,000 to 6,500 clones, 76% seen once; the top ten hold roughly 6%. The specimen sequenced was lung tumor tissue. The receptors were sampled from a human donor with non-small cell lung cancer. CDR3s leave out the opening cysteine and the closing phenylalanine or tryptophan. A D gene is named only where the DNA matches it firmly.

TRBJ1-3 NA TRBV7-2 ASSPVTRNTIY
TRBJ1-4 TRBD1 TRBV14 ASSQTGVSLKLF
TRBJ1-1 NA TRBV30 AWVGYTEAF
TRBJ2-7 NA TRBV19 ASSIEDGSSYEQY
TRBJ2-4 NA TRBV5-4 ASSLAGQDKNIQY
TRBJ2-5 NA TRBV19 ASSPLEVALTETQY
TRBJ2-3 NA TRBV5-4 ASSLYGSDTQY
TRBJ2-7 NA TRBV7-9 ASSLTQRPLPEQY
TRBJ2-1 NA TRBV18 ASLHDGNNEQF
TRBJ2-3 NA TRBV30 AWTGRRTDTQY
TRBJ2-7 NA TRBV29-1 SVSGLGTAGEQY
TRBJ2-3 NA TRBV7-6 ASSLGLTDTQY
TRBJ1-4 NA TRBV15 ATSGGGGQKLF
TRBJ2-2 NA TRBV11-2 ASSLELVNTGELF
TRBJ2-1 TRBD2 TRBV10-2 ASRSGTNNEQF
TRBJ1-1 NA TRBV11-2 ASSVQGRWDTEAF
TRBJ1-2 NA TRBV2 ASSAETQGGYT
TRBJ1-4 NA TRBV9 ASSVDIGAGEKLF
TRBJ2-1 TRBD2 TRBV9 ASSVGLYSSGRVHNEQF
TRBJ2-7 TRBD1 TRBV5-1 ASSETGTGVEQY
TRBJ2-5 TRBD2 TRBV2 ASYLASGAETQY
TRBJ2-7 NA TRBV11-3 ASSDPKNDEQY
TRBJ2-2 TRBD2 TRBV18 ASSLREDTGELF
TRBJ1-3 NA TRBV30 AWRQRSGNTIY
TRBJ1-6 NA TRBV6-6 ASSYSTGGLNSPLH
TRBJ2-2 NA TRBV5-5 ASSLVARQSGELF
TRBJ1-1 NA TRBV28 ASSIGREAF
TRBJ2-7 NA TRBV15 ATSRDGGGREQY
TRBJ2-1 TRBD2 TRBV19 ASRRTSGVSYNEQF
TRBJ2-2 NA TRBV10-1 ASSRVLGTGELF
TRBJ2-7 NA TRBV30 AWSPPSGFPRDYEQY
TRBJ2-1 TRBD2 TRBV5-1 ASSLRTGGRVEQF
TRBJ1-1 NA TRBV6-5 ASSYGRWNTEAF
TRBJ2-7 NA TRBV5-1 ASSLAGQSYEQY
TRBJ2-1 TRBD1 TRBV7-9 ASSFGTGGNNEQF
TRBJ2-7 NA TRBV18 ASSSNEQGLVQY
TRBJ1-2 NA TRBV19 ASSPQGNYGYT
TRBJ2-5 NA TRBV5-6 ASSQIRLTQY
TRBJ2-1 NA TRBV7-9 ASSLGGGGNEQF
TRBJ2-5 TRBD1 TRBV10-3 AIWDRSQETQY
TRBJ2-1 NA TRBV11-2 ASSLYYNEQF
TRBJ1-5 NA TRBV2 ASSDIDAGEGNQPQH
TRBJ2-3 NA TRBV2 ASSWGTTSTDTQY
TRBJ1-1 NA TRBV27 ASSSMVHTEAF
TRBJ1-6 NA TRBV19 ASTEDSVSSYNSPLH